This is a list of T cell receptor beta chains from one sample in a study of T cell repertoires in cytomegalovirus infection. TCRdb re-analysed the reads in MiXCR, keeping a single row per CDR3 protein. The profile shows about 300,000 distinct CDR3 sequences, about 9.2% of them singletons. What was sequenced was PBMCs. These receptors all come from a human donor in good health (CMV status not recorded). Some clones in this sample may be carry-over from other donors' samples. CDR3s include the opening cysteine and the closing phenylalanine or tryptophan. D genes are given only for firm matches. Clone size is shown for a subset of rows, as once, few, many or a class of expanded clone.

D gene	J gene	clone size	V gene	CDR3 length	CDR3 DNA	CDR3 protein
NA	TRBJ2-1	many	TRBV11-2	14	TGTGCCAGCAGCTTGGTGGGGTTCGACAATGAGCAGTTCTTC	CASSLVGFDNEQFF
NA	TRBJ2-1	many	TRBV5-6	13	TGTGCCAGCAGCTTGTTCGGGGCTCATGAGCAGTTCTTC	CASSLFGAHEQFF
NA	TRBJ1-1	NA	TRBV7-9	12	TGTGCCAGCAGCTTAGACCAGGGGAAAGCTTTCTTT	CASSLDQGKAFF
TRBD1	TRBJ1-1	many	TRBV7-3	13	TGTGCCAGCAGCTTAAATCCCGACAGGGGAGCTTTCTTT	CASSLNPDRGAFF
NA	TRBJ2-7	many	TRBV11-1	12	TGTGCCAGCAGCAAAAACTCCTACGAGCAGTACTTC	CASSKNSYEQYF
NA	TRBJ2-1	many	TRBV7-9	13	TGTGCCAGCAGCCAGACCAGGGGAAATGAGCAGTTCTTC	CASSQTRGNEQFF
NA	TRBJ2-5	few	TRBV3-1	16	TGTGCCAGCAGCCAAGTAACTGTACGCCCTAAAGAGACCCAGTACTTC	CASSQVTVRPKETQYF
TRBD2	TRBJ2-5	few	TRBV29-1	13	TGCAGCGTGGTAATAGCGGGGGGCCAGACCCAGTACTTC	CSVVIAGGQTQYF
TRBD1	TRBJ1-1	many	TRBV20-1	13	TGCAGTGCTAGAAGGGACAGGGTTACTGAAGCTTTCTTT	CSARRDRVTEAFF
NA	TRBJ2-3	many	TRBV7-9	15	TGTGCCAGCAGCTTATCCCCGGATGGCACAGATACGCAGTATTTT	CASSLSPDGTDTQYF
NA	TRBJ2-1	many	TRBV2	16	TGTGCCAGCAGTGAAGAAACACCCGAACGCGTCAATGAGCAGTTCTTC	CASSEETPERVNEQFF
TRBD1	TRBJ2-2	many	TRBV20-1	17	TGCAGTGCTAGAGATAATAGGGGGCCGGCGAACACCGGGGAGCTGTTTTTT	CSARDNRGPANTGELFF
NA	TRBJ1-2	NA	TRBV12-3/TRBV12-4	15	TGTGCCAGCAGTTTTAGGGTCAGTCAATTCAGCGGCTACACCTTC	CASSFRVSQFSGYTF
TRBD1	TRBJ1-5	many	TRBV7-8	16	TGTGCCAGCAGCCTAGGGCCAAGACAGGGGTATCAGCCCCAGCATTTT	CASSLGPRQGYQPQHF
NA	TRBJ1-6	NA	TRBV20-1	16	TGCAGTGCTAGAGCCCTCGGGGGGAGCACCTATTCACCCCTCCACTTT	CSARALGGSTYSPLHF
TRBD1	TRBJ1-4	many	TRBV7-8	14	TGTGCCAGCAGCTTACAGGGGGTTGGAGAAAAACTGTTTTTT	CASSLQGVGEKLFF
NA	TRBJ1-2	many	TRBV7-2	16	TGTGCCAGCAGCCTTAGGGTCGCCGAAGCTAACTATGGCTACACCTTC	CASSLRVAEANYGYTF
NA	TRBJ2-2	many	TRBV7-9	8	TGTGCCAGCAGCTTGCTGTTTTTT	CASSLLFF
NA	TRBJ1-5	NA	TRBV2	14	TGTGCCAGCAGCGGGACATTTGATTACCAGCCCCAGCATTTT	CASSGTFDYQPQHF
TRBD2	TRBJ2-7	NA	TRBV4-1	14	TGCGCCAGCAGCCAAGACGCGGGGGCCTACGAGCAGTACTTC	CASSQDAGAYEQYF
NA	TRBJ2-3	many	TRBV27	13	TGTGCCAGCAGCCCCGGGGTCACAGATACGCAGTATTTT	CASSPGVTDTQYF
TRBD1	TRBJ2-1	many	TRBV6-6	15	TGTGCCAGCAGTTACCGAGACAGGGGGCGTGGTGAGCAGTTCTTC	CASSYRDRGRGEQFF
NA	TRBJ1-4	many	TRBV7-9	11	TGTGCCAGCAGTGCAGACGAAAAACTGTTTTTT	CASSADEKLFF
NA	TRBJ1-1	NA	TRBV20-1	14	TGCAGTGCCAGAAGAATGACAGCGAACACTGAAGCTTTCTTT	CSARRMTANTEAFF